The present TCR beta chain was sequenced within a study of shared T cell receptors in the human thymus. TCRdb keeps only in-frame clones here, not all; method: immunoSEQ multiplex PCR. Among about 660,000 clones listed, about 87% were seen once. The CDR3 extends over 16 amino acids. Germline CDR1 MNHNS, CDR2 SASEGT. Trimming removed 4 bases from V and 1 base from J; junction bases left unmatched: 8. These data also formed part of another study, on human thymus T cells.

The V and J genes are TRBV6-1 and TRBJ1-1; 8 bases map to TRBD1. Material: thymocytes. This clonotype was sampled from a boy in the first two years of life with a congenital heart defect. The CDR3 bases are TGTGCCAGCAGTGGAAACAGGGGGGTGAGGAACACTGAAGCTTTCTTT. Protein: CASSGNRGVRNTEAFF.